The T cell receptor beta chain under discussion was sequenced for a study of blood T cell repertoires in COVID-19. CDR3 length: 15 amino acids. In germline, CDR1 is SNHLY, CDR2 FYNNEI. Trimming took 6 bases from V and 8 from J; bases not matched to a gene: 7. This table comes from immunoSEQ multiplex PCR, and its TCRdb copy is limited to in-frame clones, with some not included. The top ten hold roughly 8.7% of the sample, which has 150,000 to 200,000 clones, roughly 76% seen once. Sequenced sample: peripheral blood. The chain combines TRBV2 with TRBJ1-4; 12 bases fit TRBD1. This receptor was obtained from a woman between 50 and 59 years old with active or convalescent COVID-19. For the CDR3, the DNA is TGTGCCAGCAGGGGGCGGGACAGGGGGCACGAAAAACTGTTTTTT. Translating it yields CASRGRDRGHEKLFF.